These T cell receptor beta chains were read from a single sample in a study of T cells in Graves' hyperthyroidism and ophthalmopathy. TCRdb called the multiplex PCR reads again in MiXCR, with one record for every CDR3 protein. The sample contains 620,000 or so distinct CDR3 sequences, about 14% of which appear only once. The sequenced sample consisted of blood. The receptors stem from a woman aged 50 to 65 with Graves' ophthalmopathy. Each CDR3 is given without its conserved first and last residue. The D gene is left open where the match is weak.

J: TRBJ2-1
D: TRBD2
V: TRBV6-2/TRBV6-3
length: 13
CDR3: ASSYREGPHNEQF

J: TRBJ1-1
D: NA
V: TRBV18
length: 13
CDR3: ASSRATVMNTEAF

J: TRBJ1-1
D: TRBD1
V: TRBV5-8
length: 16
CDR3: ASSGRGTGFDMNTEAF

J: TRBJ1-1
D: NA
V: TRBV19
length: 13
CDR3: ASNIGPTLNTEAF

J: TRBJ2-3
D: NA
V: TRBV28
length: 13
CDR3: ASSSPGTQMGTQY

J: TRBJ2-2
D: NA
V: TRBV5-4
length: 14
CDR3: ASSSDRSSNTGELF

J: TRBJ1-4
D: NA
V: TRBV6-2/TRBV6-3
length: 12
CDR3: ASRNTGSGEKLF

J: TRBJ1-1
D: NA
V: TRBV14
length: 13
CDR3: ASSQDQTGLLGPF

J: TRBJ1-4
D: NA
V: TRBV5-4
length: 14
CDR3: ASSLVWDATNEKLF

J: TRBJ2-1
D: TRBD2
V: TRBV3-1
length: 13
CDR3: ASSLGTTPSLEQF

J: TRBJ1-4
D: NA
V: TRBV4-3
length: 15
CDR3: ASSHLGSGAQDEKLF

J: TRBJ2-2
D: TRBD1
V: TRBV4-3
length: 12
CDR3: ASSQETGPGELF

J: TRBJ1-6
D: NA
V: TRBV12-3/TRBV12-4
length: 13
CDR3: ASSLRHLLNSPLH

J: TRBJ2-7
D: NA
V: TRBV6-2/TRBV6-3
length: 12
CDR3: ASSAARFSYEQY